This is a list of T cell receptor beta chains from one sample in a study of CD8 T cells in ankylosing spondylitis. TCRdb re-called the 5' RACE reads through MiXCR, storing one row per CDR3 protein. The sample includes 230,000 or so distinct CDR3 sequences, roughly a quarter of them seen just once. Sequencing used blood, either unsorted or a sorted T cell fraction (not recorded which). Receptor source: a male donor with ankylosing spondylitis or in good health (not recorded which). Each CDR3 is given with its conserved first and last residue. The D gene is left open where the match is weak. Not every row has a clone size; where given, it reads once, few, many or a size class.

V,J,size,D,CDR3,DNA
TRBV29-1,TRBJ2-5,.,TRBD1,CSVEGQGETQYF,TGCAGCGTTGAGGGACAGGGAGAGACCCAGTACTTC
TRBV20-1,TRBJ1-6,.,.,CSVRKGESSYNSPLHF,TGCAGTGTACGGAAGGGGGAAAGCTCCTATAATTCACCCCTCCACTTT
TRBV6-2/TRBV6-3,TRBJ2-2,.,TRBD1,CAVFPVRDSPLKRELFF,TGTGCCGTTTTTCCTGTCCGGGACAGTCCTCTCAAGAGGGAGCTGTTTTTT
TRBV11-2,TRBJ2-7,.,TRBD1,CASSPLRDRYYEQYF,TGTGCCAGCAGCCCTCTTAGGGACAGGTACTACGAGCAGTACTTC
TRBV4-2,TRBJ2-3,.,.,CASSQGDTGVTQYF,TGTGCCAGCAGCCAAGGTGACACCGGGGTTACGCAGTATTTT
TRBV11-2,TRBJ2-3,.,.,CASSANPGASTDTQYF,TGTGCCAGCAGCGCAAATCCAGGAGCTAGCACAGATACGCAGTATTTT
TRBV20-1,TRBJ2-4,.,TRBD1,CSAIKTSGGIGKNIQYF,TGCAGTGCCATAAAAACCTCAGGGGGCATCGGCAAAAACATTCAGTACTTC
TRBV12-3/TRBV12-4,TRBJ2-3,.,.,CASSWKLGSDTQYF,TGTGCCAGCAGTTGGAAGCTCGGCTCAGATACGCAGTATTTT
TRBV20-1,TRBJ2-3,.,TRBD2,CSARDVRAGGVADTQYF,TGCAGTGCTAGAGATGTGAGGGCGGGGGGGGTGGCAGATACGCAGTATTTT
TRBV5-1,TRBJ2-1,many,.,CASSLGQSVDEQFF,TGCGCCAGCAGCTTGGGACAGTCTGTGGATGAGCAGTTCTTC
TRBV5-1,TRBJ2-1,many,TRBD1,CASSSRQGGTYNEQFF,TGCGCCAGCAGCTCAAGACAGGGTGGGACCTACAATGAGCAGTTCTTC
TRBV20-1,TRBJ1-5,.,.,CSASFGNQPQHF,TGCAGTGCTAGTTTCGGAAATCAGCCCCAGCATTTT
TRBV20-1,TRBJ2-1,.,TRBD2,CSAGVSGGAISHNEQFF,TGCAGTGCTGGTGTTAGCGGGGGGGCCATCAGCCACAATGAGCAGTTCTTC
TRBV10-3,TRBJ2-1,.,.,CATAPDEQFF,TGTGCCACCGCGCCCGATGAGCAGTTCTTC
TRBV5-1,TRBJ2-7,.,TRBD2,CASSLLADSYEQYF,TGCGCCAGCAGCTTGCTAGCGGACTCCTACGAGCAGTACTTC